This T cell receptor beta chain appears in the sequencing data of a study of T cells in localized non-small cell lung cancer. The study's findings and limits: The study linked higher blood T cell density to longer overall survival.

As concerns this clone: The antigen is undetermined.

The protocol was immunoSEQ multiplex PCR, while the TCRdb copy is restricted to in-frame clones and leaves out a portion. The sample includes about 59,000 clones, 85% to 90% of them seen just once. The V and J ends lost 0 bases and 4 bases respectively, with 9 bases between them. This CDR3 has 14 amino acids. CDR1 is SGHNT and CDR2 is YENEEA in the germline V gene. The chain links TRBV11-3 to TRBJ2-5, with D maybe TRBD2 (5 bases). Sequenced here: peripheral blood, sampled before any cancer treatment. This clonotype originated in a woman aged 40 to 75 with stage I lung adenocarcinoma. This CDR3 is CASSLDGAGETQYF. The CDR3 coding sequence is TGTGCCAGCAGCTTAGACGGTGCGGGAGAGACCCAGTACTTC. Combining the CDR3 with reference TRBV11-3 and TRBJ2-5 gives the whole variable domain EAGVVQSPRYKIIEKKQPVAFWCNPISGHNTLYWYLQNLGQGPELLIRYENEEAVDDSQLPKDRFSAERLKGVDSTLKIQPAELGDSAVYLCASSLDGAGETQYFGPGTRLLVL.